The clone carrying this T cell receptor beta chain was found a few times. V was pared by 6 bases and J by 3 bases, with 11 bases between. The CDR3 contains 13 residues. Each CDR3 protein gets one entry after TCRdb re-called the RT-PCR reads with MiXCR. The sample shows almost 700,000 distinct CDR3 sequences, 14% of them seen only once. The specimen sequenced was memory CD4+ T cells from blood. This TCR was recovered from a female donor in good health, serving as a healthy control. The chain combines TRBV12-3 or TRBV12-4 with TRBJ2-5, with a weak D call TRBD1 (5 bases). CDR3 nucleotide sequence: TGTGCCAGCAGACAGACAGAAGAAGAGACCCAGTACTTC. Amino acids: CASRQTEEETQYF.